This TCR beta chain was observed in a study of blood T cells in healthy people across ages (dated by TCRdb to between 2014 and 2017). With respect to the entire study: Template switching captured roughly one uniquely barcoded TCR beta cDNA molecule per two T cells in model experiments. Age-related changes in TCR beta repertoire diversity were measured in the study by deep sequencing normalized with unique cDNA molecular identifiers. Four age groups were formed from the donors: young (average approximately 15 years), middle-aged (around 39), aged (roughly 59) and long-lived (about 80). To avoid experimental bias, donors of different ages were distributed randomly across sequencing lanes. Using the same blood draw, the study looked at two additional independent replicas of 1 million unique cDNA reads for two donors, one aged 18 to 30 and the other aged 80 or older. Overall study results and their limits: As age increased, observed TCR beta diversity per million T cells dropped in a roughly linear way, and a significant reduction was already evident by age 40. The percentage of naive T cells measured by flow cytometry correlated strongly with observed TCR beta diversity. Estimates of total diversity based on one million sequenced T cells were considered lower bounds and underestimates. Compared with the aged group, more naive CD4+ T cells, fewer expanded clones and increased TCR diversity were shown by the long-lived group, suggesting age selection. Because donor CMV infection status was unknown, age-related changes in expanded clonotypes were potentially confounded. Conclusive comparison of naive and antigen-experienced compartments was prevented by the profiling of bulk unsorted PBMCs.

This clonotype appeared a few times. There is no known antigen for this receptor. No much larger clone is present one base from it, and per-base qualities are unavailable. Donors were a few dozen systemically healthy Caucasian individuals from Russia aged roughly 6 to 100 years. Each donor gave approximately 9.4 milliliters of peripheral blood, drawn into EDTA-treated Vacutainer tubes. Ficoll-Paque density-gradient centrifugation was used to isolate PBMCs, with at least 7 million obtained per sample. Total RNA, at least 5.5 micrograms per sample, was extracted from PBMCs with Trizol reagent. The percentages of naive CD45RAhigh/CD27high T cells were determined by flow cytometry on a PBMC aliquot from every donor. Receptor libraries were prepared by 5' RACE. The sample was run on an Illumina HiSeq 2500. A second about 6 to 11 cycle PCR used a sample-barcoded 5' primer and a J-beta primer mix. A template-switch 5' adaptor carrying 12 random nucleotides introduced a unique molecular identifier onto each TCR beta cDNA molecule. Each sample yielded at least 3 million CDR3-containing paired-end reads. All of the RNA was converted into first-strand cDNA using the Mint cDNA synthesis kit, with a TRBC-specific oligonucleotide serving as the primer. All cDNA was treated with uracil-DNA glycosylase and then went through a first 18-cycle PCR with the universal primers M1SS and BC2_uni_R. Turning to the authors' computational methods: For normalization, 1 million high-quality reads were randomly selected from each sample, with every read carrying a distinct molecular identifier. Reads with shared molecular identifiers were discarded instead of being binned into consensus sequences. CDR3 identification, clonotype clustering and error correction used MiTCR with a Q25 quality threshold and the strictest error-elimination algorithm. A nonparametric unseen species model with Euler transformation was used to estimate lower-bound total TCR beta diversity. TCRdb applied fastp at Q25 and MiXCR to the public reads, then kept only in-frame beta chains. Each CDR3 protein appears once, grouped with its most common genes and DNA. TCRdb's processing, not the study's, gives the V and J calls here. This sample has some 1.5 million distinct CDR3 sequences in its table, and 28% of those were observed once. Less than 9.5% of the sample is taken by the ten largest.

V sheds 7 bases and J sheds 0 bases, leaving 21 bases between their ends. CDR1 and CDR2 are drawn from the germline V gene (reference sequence): DFQATT, SNEGSKA. The CDR3 numbers 16 residues from cysteine through phenylalanine. Of the read, only the CDR3 DNA is kept; its 48 bases are in frame from base 1. The TCR originated in a woman between 25 and 40 years old in good health. The chain uses TRBV20-1 and TRBJ1-1, and TRBD1 may be the D gene, going by 5 matching bases. Sequencing was performed on blood. The CDR3: CSDMPAGIKVNTEAFF. Read as DNA, the sequence is TGCAGTGATATGCCGGCAGGGATAAAAGTGAACACTGAAGCTTTCTTT.